This T cell receptor beta chain was found in a study of T cell responses to AZD1222 COVID-19 vaccine. The V end was cut by 2 bases, the J end by 1 base, with 12 bases between. Germline CDR1 is MNHEY and CDR2 is SVGAGI. This CDR3 has 15 residues. Repertoires were generated with immunoSEQ multiplex PCR, while TCRdb's copy carries only in-frame clones and drops some. Counted here are some 190,000 clones, around 94% occurring once; the ten biggest clones make up around 1.7%. Findings and caveats of the study: Unmutated variant regions are reportedly the target of nearly half of TCRs that are spike-specific.

On this clone: Its target is not known.

V and J are TRBV6-5 and TRBJ2-7; TRBD1 or TRBD2 may be the D gene (5 bases each). The sequencing used peripheral blood, collected 28 days after the second dose of the MenACWY control vaccine. This clonotype was sampled from an adult who received the MenACWY meningococcal vaccine as a control. CDR3 nucleotides: TGTGCCAGCAGTTACCCGTGGGACGGATCCTACGAGCAGTACTTC. This codes for CASSYPWDGSYEQYF.